The table lists the clone carrying this T cell receptor (beta chain) with a few counts. What it binds is not known. Per germline, CDR1 MNHEY and CDR2 SVGAGI. The CDR3 covers 14 residues. With 6 bases clipped from V and 7 bases from J, the junction kept 9 bases outside the gene matches. TCRdb recomputed calls from the 5' RACE reads with MiXCR, one row per CDR3 protein. Counted here are about 470,000 distinct CDR3 sequences, roughly 23% occurring once; the ten biggest clones make up about an eighth. These data are taken from a study of T-cell memory formation after mild COVID-19. Whole-study results and caveats: Pre-infection memory carried some responding clones, suggesting that cross-reactive memory joined.

The chain carries TRBV6-5 and TRBJ2-7; 10 nucleotides align to TRBD1. The specimen sequenced was PBMCs or a T cell subset sorted from them (not recorded which). The TCR was taken from an adult woman who had mild COVID-19 (a few samples of this study predate the infection). Cell type and time point are not known. CDR3 in DNA: TGTGCCAGCAGGTACACCGACAGGGGGCGAGAGCAGTACTTC. Translating it yields CASRYTDRGREQYF.